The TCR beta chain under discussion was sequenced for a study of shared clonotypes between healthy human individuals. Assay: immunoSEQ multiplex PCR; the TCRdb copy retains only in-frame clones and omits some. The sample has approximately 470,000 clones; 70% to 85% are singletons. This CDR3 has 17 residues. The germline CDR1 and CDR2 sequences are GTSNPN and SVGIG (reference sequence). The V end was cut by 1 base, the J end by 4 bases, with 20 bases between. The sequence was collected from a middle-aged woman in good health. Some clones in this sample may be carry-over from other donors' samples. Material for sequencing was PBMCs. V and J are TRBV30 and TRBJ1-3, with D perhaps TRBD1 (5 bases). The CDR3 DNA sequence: TGTGCCTGGAGTGGGGTGGGGACTTCAAAGCCCGGAAACACCATATATTTT. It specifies CAWSGVGTSKPGNTIYF.